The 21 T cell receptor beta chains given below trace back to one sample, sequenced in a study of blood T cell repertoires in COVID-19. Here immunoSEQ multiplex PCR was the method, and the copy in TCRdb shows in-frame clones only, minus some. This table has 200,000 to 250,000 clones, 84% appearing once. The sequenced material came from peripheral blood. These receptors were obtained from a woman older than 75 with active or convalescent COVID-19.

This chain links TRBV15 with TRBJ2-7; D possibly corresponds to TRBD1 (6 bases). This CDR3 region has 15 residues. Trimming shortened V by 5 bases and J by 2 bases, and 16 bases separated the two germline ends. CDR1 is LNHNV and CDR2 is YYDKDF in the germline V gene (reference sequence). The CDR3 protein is CATSGPLTGTYEQYF. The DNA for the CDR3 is TGTGCCACCAGCGGACCACTGACAGGAACCTACGAGCAGTACTTC.

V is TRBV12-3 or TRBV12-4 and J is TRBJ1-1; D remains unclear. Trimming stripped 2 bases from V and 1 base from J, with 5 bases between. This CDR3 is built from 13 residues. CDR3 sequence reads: CASSLRQNTEAFF. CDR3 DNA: TGTGCCAGCAGTTTACGACAGAACACTGAAGCTTTCTTT.

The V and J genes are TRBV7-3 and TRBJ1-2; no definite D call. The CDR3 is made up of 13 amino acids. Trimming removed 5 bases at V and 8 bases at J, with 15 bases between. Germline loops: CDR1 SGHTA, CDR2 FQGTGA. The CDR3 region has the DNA TGTGCCAGCAGCCCGGATAGAAGGAGCGGCTACACCTTC. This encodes CASSPDRRSGYTF.

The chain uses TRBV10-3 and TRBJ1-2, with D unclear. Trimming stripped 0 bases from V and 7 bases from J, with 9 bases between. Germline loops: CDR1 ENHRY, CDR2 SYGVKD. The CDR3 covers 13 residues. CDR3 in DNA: TGTGCCATCAGTGAGTCAGGGAGCGCTGGCTACACCTTC. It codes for CAISESGSAGYTF.

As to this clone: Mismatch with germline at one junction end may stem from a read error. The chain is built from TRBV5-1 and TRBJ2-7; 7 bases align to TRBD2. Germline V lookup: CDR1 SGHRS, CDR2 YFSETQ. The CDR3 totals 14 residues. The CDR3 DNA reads TGCGCCAGCACCTACGGGGCGGGGGTCTACCAGCAGTACTTC. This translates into CASTYGAGVYQQYF.

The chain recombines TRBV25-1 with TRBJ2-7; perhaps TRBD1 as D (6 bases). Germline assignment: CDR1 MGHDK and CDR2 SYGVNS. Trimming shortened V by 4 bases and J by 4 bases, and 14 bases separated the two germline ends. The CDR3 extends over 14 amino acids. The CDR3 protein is CASSGGQFFYEQYF. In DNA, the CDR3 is TGTGCCAGCAGTGGGGGACAATTCTTTTACGAGCAGTACTTC.

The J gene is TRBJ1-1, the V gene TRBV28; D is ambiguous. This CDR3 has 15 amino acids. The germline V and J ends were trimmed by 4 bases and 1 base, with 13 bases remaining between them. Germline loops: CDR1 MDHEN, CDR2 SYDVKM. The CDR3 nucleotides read TGTGCCAGCAGTTCCCCGAGAAGAGGGAACACTGAAGCTTTCTTT. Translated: CASSSPRRGNTEAFF.

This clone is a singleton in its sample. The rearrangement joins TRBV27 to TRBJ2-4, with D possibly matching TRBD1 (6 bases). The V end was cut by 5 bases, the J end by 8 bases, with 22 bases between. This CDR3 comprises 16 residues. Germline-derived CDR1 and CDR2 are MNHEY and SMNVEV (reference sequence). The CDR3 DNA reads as TGTGCCAGCAGTCCACTCTCGACAGGCGGATTGGACATTCAGTACTTC. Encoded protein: CASSPLSTGGLDIQYF.

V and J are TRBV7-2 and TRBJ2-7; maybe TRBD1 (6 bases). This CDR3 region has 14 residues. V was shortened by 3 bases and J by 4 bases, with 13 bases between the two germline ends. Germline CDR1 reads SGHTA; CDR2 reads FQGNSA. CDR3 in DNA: TGTGCCAGCAGCTTCCGGGACACCATTTACGAGCAGTACTTC. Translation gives CASSFRDTIYEQYF.

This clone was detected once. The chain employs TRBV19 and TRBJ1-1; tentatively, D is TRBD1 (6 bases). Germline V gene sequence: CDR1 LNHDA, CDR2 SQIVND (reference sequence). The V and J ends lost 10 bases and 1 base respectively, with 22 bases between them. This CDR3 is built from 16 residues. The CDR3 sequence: CATRDFLAQGNTEAFF. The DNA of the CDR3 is TGTGCCACGAGGGATTTTTTGGCACAGGGGAACACTGAAGCTTTCTTT.

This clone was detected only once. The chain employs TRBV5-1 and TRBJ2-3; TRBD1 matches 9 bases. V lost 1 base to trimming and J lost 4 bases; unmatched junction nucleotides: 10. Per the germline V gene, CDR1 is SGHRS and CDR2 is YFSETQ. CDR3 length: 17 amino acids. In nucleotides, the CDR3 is TGCGCCAGCAGCTTGCTCGGGATCCGGACAGGGGCAGATACGCAGTATTTT. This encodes CASSLLGIRTGADTQYF.

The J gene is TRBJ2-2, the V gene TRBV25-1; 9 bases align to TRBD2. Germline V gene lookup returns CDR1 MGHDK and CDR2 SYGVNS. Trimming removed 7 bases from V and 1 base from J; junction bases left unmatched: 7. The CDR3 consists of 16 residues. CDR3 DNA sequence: TGTGCCAGCACCAGTAGCGGGAGCGGGAACACCGGGGAGCTGTTTTTT. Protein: CASTSSGSGNTGELFF.

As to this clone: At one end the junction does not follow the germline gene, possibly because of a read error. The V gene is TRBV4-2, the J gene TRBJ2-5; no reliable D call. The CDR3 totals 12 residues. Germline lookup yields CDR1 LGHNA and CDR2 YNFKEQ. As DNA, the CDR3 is TGTGCCAGCAGCCAAGATAGAACCACCCCGCACTTC. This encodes CASSQDRTTPHF.

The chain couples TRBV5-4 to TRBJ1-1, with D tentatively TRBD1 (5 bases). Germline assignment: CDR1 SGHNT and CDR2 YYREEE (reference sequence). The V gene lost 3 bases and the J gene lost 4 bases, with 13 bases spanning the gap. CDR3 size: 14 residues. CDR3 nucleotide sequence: TGTGCCAGCAGCTGGCAGGGTTTGGGCACTGAAGCTTTCTTT. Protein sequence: CASSWQGLGTEAFF.

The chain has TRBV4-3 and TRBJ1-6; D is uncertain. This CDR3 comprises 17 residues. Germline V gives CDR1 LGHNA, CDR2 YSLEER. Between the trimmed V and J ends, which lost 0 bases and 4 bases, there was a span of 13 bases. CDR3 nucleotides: TGCGCCAGCAGCCAAGATCGGAGCCGTCTTTATAATTCACCCCTCCACTTT. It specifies CASSQDRSRLYNSPLHF.

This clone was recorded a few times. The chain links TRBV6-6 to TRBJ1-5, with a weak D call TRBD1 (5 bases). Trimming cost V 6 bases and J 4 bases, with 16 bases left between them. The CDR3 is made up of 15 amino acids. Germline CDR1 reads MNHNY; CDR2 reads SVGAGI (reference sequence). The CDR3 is CASRTRTGGNQPQHF. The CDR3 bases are TGTGCCAGCAGAACAAGGACGGGGGGGAATCAGCCCCAGCATTTT.

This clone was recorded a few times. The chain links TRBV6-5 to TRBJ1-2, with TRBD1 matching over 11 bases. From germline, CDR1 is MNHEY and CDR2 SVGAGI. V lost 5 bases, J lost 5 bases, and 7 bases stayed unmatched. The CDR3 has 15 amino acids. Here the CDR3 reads CASSRGQGVLYGYTF. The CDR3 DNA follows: TGTGCCAGCAGTCGGGGACAGGGGGTCTTATATGGCTACACCTTC.

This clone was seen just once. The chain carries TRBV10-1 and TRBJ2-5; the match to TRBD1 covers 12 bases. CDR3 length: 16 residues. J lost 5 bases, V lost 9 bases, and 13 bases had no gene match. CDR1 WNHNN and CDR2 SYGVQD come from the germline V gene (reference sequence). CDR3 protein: CAREPGTGGGVETQYF. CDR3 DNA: TGCGCCAGAGAACCCGGGACAGGGGGCGGGGTTGAGACCCAGTACTTC.

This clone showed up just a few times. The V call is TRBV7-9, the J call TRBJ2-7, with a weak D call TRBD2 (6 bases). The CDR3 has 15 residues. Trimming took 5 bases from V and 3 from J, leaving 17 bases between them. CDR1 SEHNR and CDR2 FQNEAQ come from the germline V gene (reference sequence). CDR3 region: CASSHTGTGRYEQYF. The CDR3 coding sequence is TGTGCCAGCAGCCATACCGGGACTGGACGCTACGAGCAGTACTTC. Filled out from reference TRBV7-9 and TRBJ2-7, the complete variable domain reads DTGVSQNPRHKITKRGQNVTFRCDPISEHNRLYWYRQTLGQGPEFLTYFQNEAQLEKSRLLSDRFSAERPKGSFSTLEIQRTEQGDSAMYLCASSHTGTGRYEQYFGPGTRLTVT.

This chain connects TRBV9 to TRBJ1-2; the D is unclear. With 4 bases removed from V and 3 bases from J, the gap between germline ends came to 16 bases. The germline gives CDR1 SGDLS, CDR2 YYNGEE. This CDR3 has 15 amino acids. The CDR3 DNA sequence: TGTGCCAGCAGCCCCACGGCCCGGAGGGACTATGGCTACACCTTC. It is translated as CASSPTARRDYGYTF.

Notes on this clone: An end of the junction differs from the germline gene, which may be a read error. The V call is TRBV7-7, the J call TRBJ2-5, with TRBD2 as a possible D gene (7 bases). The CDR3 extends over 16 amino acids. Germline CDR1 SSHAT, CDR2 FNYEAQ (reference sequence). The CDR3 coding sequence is TGTGCTAGCAGCCTCCTCGGGCGGGGGCCCCAAGAGACCCAGTACTTC. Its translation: CASSLLGRGPQETQYF.